This record concerns one T cell receptor (beta chain) sequence. This specimen comes from a study of cytomegalovirus exposure and HLA in healthy donors. Between the trimmed V and J ends, which lost 2 bases and 5 bases, there was a span of 12 bases. Germline assignment: CDR1 MNHEY and CDR2 SMNVEV (reference sequence). The CDR3 is made up of 15 amino acids. This PCR relied on a set of 60 Vbeta primers and 13 Jbeta primers. The method was immunoSEQ multiplex PCR; TCRdb's version includes in-frame clones alone and lacks a portion of them. The data contain just over 200,000 clones, 70% to 85% of them singletons.

The sequence derives from a man aged 45-65 years in good health and CMV-seronegative. This chain uses TRBV27 with TRBJ2-2; TRBD1 is a possible D gene (6 bases). Sample: PBMCs. The CDR3 reads CASSLGAGVTGELFF. The CDR3 region has the DNA TGTGCCAGCAGTTTAGGGGCAGGGGTTACCGGGGAGCTGTTTTTT.